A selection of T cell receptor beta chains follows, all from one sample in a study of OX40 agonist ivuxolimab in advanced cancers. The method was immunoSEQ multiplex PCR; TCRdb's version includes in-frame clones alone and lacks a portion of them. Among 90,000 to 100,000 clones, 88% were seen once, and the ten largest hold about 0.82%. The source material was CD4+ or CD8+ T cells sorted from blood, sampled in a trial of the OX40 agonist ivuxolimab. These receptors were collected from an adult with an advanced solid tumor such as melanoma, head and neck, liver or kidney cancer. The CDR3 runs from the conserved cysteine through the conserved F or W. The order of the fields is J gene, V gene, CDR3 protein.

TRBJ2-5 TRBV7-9 CASSLATVEETQYF
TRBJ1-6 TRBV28 CASSPRFGSPLHF
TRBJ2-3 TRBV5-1 CASSLGQGDDTQYF
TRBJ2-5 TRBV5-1 CASSANSGTYQETQYF
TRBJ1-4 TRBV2 CASSVQGRLFF
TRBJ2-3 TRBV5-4 CASSPVGSRTDTQYF
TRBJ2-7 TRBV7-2 CASSPYVSYEQYF
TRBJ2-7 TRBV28 CASSLWSGMHEQYF
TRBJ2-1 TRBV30 CAWRSSDLAEQFF
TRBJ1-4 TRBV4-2 CASSRDTTNEKLFF
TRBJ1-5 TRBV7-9 CASSFSTGTLPQHF
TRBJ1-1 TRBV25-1 CASSDTAGTGIRAFF
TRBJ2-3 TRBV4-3 CASSQGAGVFYSTDTQYF
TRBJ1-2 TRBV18 CASSQPPVETFGYTF
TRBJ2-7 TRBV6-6 CASTLQGAPSEQYF
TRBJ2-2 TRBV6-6 CASSLGTGVNTGELFF
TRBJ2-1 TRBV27 CASSFDSQVYNEQFF
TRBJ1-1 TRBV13 CASSFQGRLNTEAFF
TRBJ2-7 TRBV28 CASNPASSYEQYF
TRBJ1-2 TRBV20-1 CSAQGQEGYTF
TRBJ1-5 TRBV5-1 CASAEGGSNQPQHF
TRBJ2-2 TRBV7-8 CASSLAGVGTGELFF
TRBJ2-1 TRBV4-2 CASSHGTSGSIEQFF
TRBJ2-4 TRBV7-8 CASSARGGGYQRDIQYF
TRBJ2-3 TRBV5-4 CASSSSVSGLTDTQYF
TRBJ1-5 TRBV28 CASSFGGPVENQPQHF
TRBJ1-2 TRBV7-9 CASSLGTANYGYTF